The sequence of this T cell receptor (beta chain) was determined in a study of T cells in Graves' hyperthyroidism and ophthalmopathy. Germline V gene data show CDR1 as MNHNS and CDR2 as SASEGT. V lost 5 bases, J lost 0 bases, and 14 bases lay in between. This CDR3 has 17 residues. This clonotype was observed a few times. Amplified TCR beta CDR3 regions derived from RNA transcripts. HTBI primers drove first-round RT-PCR of the TCR CDR3. TCRdb reprocessed the multiplex PCR reads with MiXCR, giving one entry per CDR3 protein. The data show roughly 800,000 distinct CDR3 sequences, with about two fifths seen just once and 7.5% to 9.5% held by the top ten.

This receptor was taken from a man aged 18 to 29 with Graves' hyperthyroidism. The gene calls are TRBV6-1 and TRBJ2-6; D is possibly TRBD1 (6 bases). The sample consisted of blood. CDR3 DNA: TGTGCCAGCAGTCTCTCCTCAGGGGTCTCTGGGGCCAACGTCCTGACTTTC. Its translation: CASSLSSGVSGANVLTF.